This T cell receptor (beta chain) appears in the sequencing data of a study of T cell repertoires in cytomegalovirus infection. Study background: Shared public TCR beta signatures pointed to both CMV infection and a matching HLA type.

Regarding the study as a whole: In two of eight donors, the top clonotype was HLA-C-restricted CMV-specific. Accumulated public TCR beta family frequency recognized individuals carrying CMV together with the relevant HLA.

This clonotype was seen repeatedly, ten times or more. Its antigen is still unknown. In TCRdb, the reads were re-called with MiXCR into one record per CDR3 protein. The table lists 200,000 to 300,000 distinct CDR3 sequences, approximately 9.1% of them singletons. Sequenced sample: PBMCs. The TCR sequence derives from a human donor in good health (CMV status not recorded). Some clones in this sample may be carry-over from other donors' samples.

Here the CDR3 DNA reads TGTGCCAGCAGCTCACCGGGAGGAGCCAAAAACATTCAGTACTTC. Its translation is CASSSPGGAKNIQYF. The chain joins TRBV7-2 to TRBJ2-4, with 7 bases fitting TRBD2. Germline V lookup: CDR1 SGHTA, CDR2 FQGNSA. V was pared by 4 bases and J by 0 bases, with 3 bases of the junction left unmatched. The CDR3 is 15 amino acids.